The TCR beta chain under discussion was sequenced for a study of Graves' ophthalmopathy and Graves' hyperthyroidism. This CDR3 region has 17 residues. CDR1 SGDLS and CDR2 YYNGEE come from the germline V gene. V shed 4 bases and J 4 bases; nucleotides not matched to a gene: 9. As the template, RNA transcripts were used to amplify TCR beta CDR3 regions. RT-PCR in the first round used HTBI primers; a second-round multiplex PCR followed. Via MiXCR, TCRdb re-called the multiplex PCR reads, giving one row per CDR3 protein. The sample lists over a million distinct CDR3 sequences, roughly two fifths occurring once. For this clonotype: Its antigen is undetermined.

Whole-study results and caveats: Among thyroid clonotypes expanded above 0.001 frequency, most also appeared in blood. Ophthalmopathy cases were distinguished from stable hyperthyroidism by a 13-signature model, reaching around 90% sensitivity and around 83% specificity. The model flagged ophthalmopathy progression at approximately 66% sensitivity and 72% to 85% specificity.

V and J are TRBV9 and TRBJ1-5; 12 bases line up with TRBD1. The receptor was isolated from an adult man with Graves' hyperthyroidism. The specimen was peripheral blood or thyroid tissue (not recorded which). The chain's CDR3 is CASSPRTGQGANQPQHF. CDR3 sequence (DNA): TGTGCCAGCAGCCCCCGAACGGGACAGGGGGCTAATCAGCCCCAGCATTTT.